The entry below gives a single T cell receptor beta chain sequence along with its context. Its antigen is unidentified. The sample is drawn from a study of blood T cells in healthy people across ages. Study-wide findings and caveats: Investigators treated diversity estimates from one million T cells as underestimates.

The ends were cut back, 2 bases at V and 3 bases at J, with 7 bases in the middle. The V gene's germline CDR1 is SNHLY and CDR2 FYNNEI. This CDR3 contains 13 residues. The use of a sample-barcoded 5' primer and a J-beta primer mix characterized a second PCR of roughly 6 to 11 cycles. TCRdb used MiXCR to reprocess the 5' RACE reads, holding one entry per CDR3 protein. The repertoire holds roughly 800,000 distinct CDR3 sequences, with 55% to 75% as singletons. This TCR derives from a man aged 30 to 39 in good health. The chain recombines TRBV2 with TRBJ2-5; D is unclear. Sequenced material: blood. The CDR3 bases are TGTGCCAGCAGTGAATTGGTCGAAGAGACCCAGTACTTC. Protein product: CASSELVEETQYF.